This T cell receptor (beta chain) derives from a study of tumor-infiltrating lymphocytes in primary liver carcinoma. Overall study findings and caveats: Because the samples were bulk unsorted, the study did not compare CD4+ and CD8+ repertoires. Tumor-adjacent and tumor-blood pairs showed less overlap than tumor region pairs.

Starting material of about 0.45 ug total RNA yielded TCR beta cDNA via a constant-region primer. Three nested multiplex PCR rounds, a slightly modified ARM-PCR method, built the TCR beta libraries. PCR rounds one and two used TRBV1-TRBV30 forward primers with a C-beta reverse primer for around 11 cycles each. TCRdb re-called the multiplex PCR reads through MiXCR, storing one row per CDR3 protein. The repertoire holds approximately 330,000 distinct CDR3 sequences, with less than 65% as singletons. Details on this clonotype: Its target is not known. The conserved phenylalanine or tryptophan normally closing the CDR3 is absent here, so this likely arose from a read error.

Both blood RNA, taken from unsorted whole blood, and germline DNA were extracted. Germline V CDR1 and CDR2: SGHDT, YYEEEE. The CDR3 totals 16 residues. With 0 bases clipped from V and 2 bases from J, the junction kept 5 bases outside the gene matches. The rearrangement joins TRBV5-6 to TRBJ2-1; TRBD2 matches 7 bases. Sequenced material: peripheral blood. This TCR was recovered from a middle-aged man with primary liver carcinoma and hepatitis B virus infection. For the CDR3, the DNA is TGTGCCAGCAGCTTGGCTAGCGGCAGGGCCTACAATGAGCAGTTCCTC. This codes for CASSLASGRAYNEQFL.